This T cell receptor (beta chain) was found in a study of cytomegalovirus exposure and HLA in healthy donors. V lost 2 bases to trimming and J lost 8 bases; unmatched junction nucleotides: 7. The CDR3 has 15 residues. The germline CDR1 and CDR2 sequences are SGHVS and FQNEAQ. As concerns this clone: The antigen is not known.

Study-level points and caveats: The study labeled 164 TCR beta chains cytomegalovirus-associated. It was likely that a cluster of highly shared sequence variants was a sequencing artifact. Among TCR beta chains of equal frequency, HLA-associated ones were more clonally expanded in a later analysis.

With 60 Vbeta and 13 Jbeta primers, the PCR was carried out. Original processing methods: There were around 78 million unique TCR beta chains by a later count, and around 10 million of them were shared. Profiling relied on immunoSEQ multiplex PCR, and the TCRdb table lists in-frame clones only, not all of them. The V and J calls and clone size are taken from that table; D and trimming were inferred from the DNA. Of roughly 130,000 clones listed, over 75% are singletons. What was sequenced was PBMCs. The rearrangement joins TRBV7-8 to TRBJ2-1, with 9 nucleotides matching TRBD2. This TCR was sampled from a young man in good health and CMV-seronegative. CDR3 in DNA: TGTGCCAGCAGCTTAAATAGCGGGGGACCCGATGAGCAGTTCTTC. The encoded protein is CASSLNSGGPDEQFF. Complete variable domain (other parts from reference TRBV7-8 and TRBJ2-1): GAGVSQSPRYKVAKRGQDVALRCDPISGHVSLFWYQQALGQGPEFLTYFQNEAQLDKSGLPSDRFFAERPEGSVSTLKIQRTQQEDSAVYLCASSLNSGGPDEQFFGPGTRLTVL.